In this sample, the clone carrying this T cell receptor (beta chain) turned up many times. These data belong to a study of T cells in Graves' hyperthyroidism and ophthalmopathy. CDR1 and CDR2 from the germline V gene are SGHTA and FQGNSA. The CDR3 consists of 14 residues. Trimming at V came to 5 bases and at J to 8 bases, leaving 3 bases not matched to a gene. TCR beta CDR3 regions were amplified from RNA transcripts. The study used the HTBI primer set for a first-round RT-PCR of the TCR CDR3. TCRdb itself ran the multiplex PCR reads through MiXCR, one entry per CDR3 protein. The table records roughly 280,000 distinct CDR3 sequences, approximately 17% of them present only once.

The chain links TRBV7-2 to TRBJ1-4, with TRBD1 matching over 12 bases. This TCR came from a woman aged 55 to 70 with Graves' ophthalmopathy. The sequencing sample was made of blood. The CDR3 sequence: CASSQGQGAEKLFF. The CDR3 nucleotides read TGTGCCAGCAGCCAGGGACAGGGGGCCGAAAAACTGTTTTTT. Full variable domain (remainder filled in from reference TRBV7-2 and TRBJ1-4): GAGVSQSPSNKVTEKGKDVELRCDPISGHTALYWYRQSLGQGLEFLIYFQGNSAPDKSGLPSDRFSAERTGGSVSTLTIQRTQQEDSAVYLCASSQGQGAEKLFFGSGTQLSVL.